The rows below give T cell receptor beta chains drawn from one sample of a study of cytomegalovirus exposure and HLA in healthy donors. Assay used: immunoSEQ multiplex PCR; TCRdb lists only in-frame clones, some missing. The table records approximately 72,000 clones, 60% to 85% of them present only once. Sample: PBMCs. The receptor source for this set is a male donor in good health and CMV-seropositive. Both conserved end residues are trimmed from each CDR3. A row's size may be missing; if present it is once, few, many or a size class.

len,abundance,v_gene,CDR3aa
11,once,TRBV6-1,ASSDGRNQPQH
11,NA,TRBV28,ASSFNRGYEQY
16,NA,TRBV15,ATKRDRGLTPYTGELF
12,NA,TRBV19,ASSKDPSYETQY
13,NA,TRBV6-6,ASSYLGTGNQPQH
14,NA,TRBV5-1,ASSLFWGRVVTEAF
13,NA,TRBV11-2,ASSLPYLGDSERD
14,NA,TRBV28,ASSPHVPTGYEKLF
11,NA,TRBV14,ASSFEVGGQAF
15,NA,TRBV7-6,ASSFLSMGRGSDTQY
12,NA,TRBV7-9,ASSRTDRYTEAF
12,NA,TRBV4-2,ASSQKTGTDTQY
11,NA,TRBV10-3,ASRQGTSQPQH
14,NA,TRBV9,ASSVSLGQSTDTQY
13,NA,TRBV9,ASSVGDRVTGAGT
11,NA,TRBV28,ASSSLGVYEQY
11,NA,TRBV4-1,ASSHNSGNTIY
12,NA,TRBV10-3,AINDRDSGNTIY
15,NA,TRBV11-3,ASSLDPAGTNTGELF
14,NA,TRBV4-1,ASSLQGIAGADEQY
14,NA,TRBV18,ASSPPPGQGVPEAF
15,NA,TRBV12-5,ASGLVRGRGSYNEQF
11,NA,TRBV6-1,ASSRGWHTEAF
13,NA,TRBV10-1,ASELTGGGAGELF
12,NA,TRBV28,ASTTGTGNQPQH
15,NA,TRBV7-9,ASSPPGGGSSSYEQY
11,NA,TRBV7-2,ASSPTRDTEAF
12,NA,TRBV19,ASSMSPGAGELF
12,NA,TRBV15,ATSRGQGAKGYT
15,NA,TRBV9,ASSPPLLAGIHNEQF
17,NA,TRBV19,ASTRRASGSIANTGELF
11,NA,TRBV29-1,STRGQENSPLH
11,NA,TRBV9,ASSVAGNAEAF
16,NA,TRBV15,ATSRGGASGRDTDTQY
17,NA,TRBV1,TSSQDRPNRGPSNEKLF
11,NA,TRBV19,ASSSRQGAGYT
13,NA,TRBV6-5,ASSYSRTGGNIQY
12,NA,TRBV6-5,ASSLGQGNEKLF
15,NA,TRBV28,ASSMPYHTASTDTQY
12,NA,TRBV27,ASSLWRTSHEQY
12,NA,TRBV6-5,ASTGQVSGNTIY
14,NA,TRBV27,ASGRTRGAGANVLT
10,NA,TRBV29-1,SVITDSYEQY
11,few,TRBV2,ASSEEAQGSYT
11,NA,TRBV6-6,ASSYSWEYGYT
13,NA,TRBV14,ASSLRIPRGGEAF
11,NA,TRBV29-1,SVPRGSADTQY
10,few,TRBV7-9,ASRFQGAEAF
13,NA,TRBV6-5,ASSYWTGGVDTQY
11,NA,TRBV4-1,ASSQVLNQPQH
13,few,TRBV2,ASNSRPRGSQPQH
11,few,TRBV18,ASSRNREEWMF